This entry lists 29 T cell receptor beta chains sequenced from one sample in a study of blood T cell repertoires in COVID-19. The protocol was immunoSEQ multiplex PCR, while the TCRdb copy is restricted to in-frame clones and leaves out a portion. The sample lists around 130,000 clones, roughly 77% occurring once. Sample: peripheral blood. These receptors were obtained from a man in his 60s with active or convalescent COVID-19.

The chain carries TRBV6-2 or TRBV6-3 and TRBJ2-5, with D perhaps TRBD2 (6 bases). The CDR3 is 14 residues long. Trimming stripped 4 bases from V and 5 bases from J, with 14 bases between. The V gene's germline CDR1 is MNHEY and CDR2 SVGEGT. The CDR3 region is CASSLGLPKETQYF. The CDR3 bases are TGTGCCAGCAGTTTGGGACTTCCGAAGGAGACCCAGTACTTC.

The table lists this clone with a count of one. The J gene is TRBJ2-5, the V gene TRBV7-2, with 9 positions matching TRBD2. CDR1 is SGHTA and CDR2 is FQGNSA in the germline V gene. V lost 7 bases to trimming and J lost 5 bases; unmatched junction nucleotides: 14. This CDR3 is 16 amino acids long. The CDR3 sequence: CASTSSGIRGLETQYF. CDR3 nucleotides: TGTGCCAGCACATCTAGCGGGATCCGCGGCCTTGAGACCCAGTACTTC.

The chain joins TRBV11-3 to TRBJ2-3, with D perhaps matching TRBD2 (6 bases). This CDR3 spans 15 amino acids. The germline V gene encodes CDR1 SGHNT and CDR2 YENEEA. V shed 1 base and J shed 4 bases, with 12 bases lying between them. The CDR3: CASSLGGGGADTQYF. Written as DNA, the CDR3 is TGTGCCAGCAGCTTAGGCGGAGGAGGGGCAGATACGCAGTATTTT.

The genes are TRBV5-6 and TRBJ1-2, with a tentative D call TRBD1 (6 bases). Germline CDR1 and CDR2: SGHDT and YYEEEE. The CDR3 contains 13 residues. The V end lost 2 bases, the J end lost 3 bases, and 8 bases lay between the germline ends. Here the CDR3 DNA reads TGTGCCAGCAGCTTTTACAGGGACTATGGCTACACCTTC. Translated: CASSFYRDYGYTF.

The chain employs TRBV5-4 and TRBJ1-2; tentative D call: TRBD1 (5 bases). CDR3 length: 13 amino acids. Per the germline V gene, CDR1 is SGHNT and CDR2 is YYREEE (reference sequence). V shed 5 bases and J shed 7 bases, with 15 bases lying between them. The CDR3 coding sequence is TGTGCCAGCAGGTTCCCAGGGTTGGCTGGCTACACCTTC. Amino acids: CASRFPGLAGYTF. The variable domain in full, completed from reference TRBV5-4 and TRBJ1-2, reads ETGVTQSPTHLIKTRGQQVTLRCSSQSGHNTVSWYQQALGQGPQFIFQYYREEENGRGNFPPRFSGLQFPNYSSELNVNALELDDSALYLCASRFPGLAGYTFGSGTRLTVV.

The chain's CDR3 is CASSPGQVVGSPLHF. CDR3 DNA sequence: TGTGCCAGCTCACCCGGACAGGTTGTAGGTTCACCCCTCCACTTT. The V gene is TRBV18, the J gene TRBJ1-6; TRBD1 matches 7 bases. The CDR3 contains 15 residues. CDR1 is KGHSH, CDR2 LQKENI, per germline. The junction had 8 bases not matched to a gene; V was cut back by 3 bases and J by 9 bases.

The gene calls are TRBV24-1 and TRBJ2-3; 7 bases fit TRBD2. CDR3 length equals 17 residues. The germline V gene encodes CDR1 KGHDR and CDR2 SFDVKD. Unmatched junction bases numbered 8, after V lost 2 bases and J lost 1 base. The CDR3 region has the DNA TGTGCCACCAGTGATTCGTGGACTAGTCGAGGCACAGATACGCAGTATTTT. It specifies CATSDSWTSRGTDTQYF.

This chain joins TRBV28 and TRBJ1-2, with D perhaps matching TRBD1 (5 bases). There are 12 residues in the CDR3. Germline V CDR1 and CDR2: MDHEN, SYDVKM. Trimming removed 5 bases from V and 4 bases from J, with 8 bases in between. CDR3 in DNA: TGTGCCAGCAGTCAGGGCGCCTATGGCTACACCTTC. It encodes CASSQGAYGYTF.

This clone was found once. This chain joins TRBV5-1 and TRBJ1-2, with D possibly matching TRBD1 (5 bases). The CDR3 runs to 16 residues. V dropped 2 bases and J dropped 0 bases, with 14 bases sitting between them. Germline V gene lookup returns CDR1 SGHRS and CDR2 YFSETQ. For the CDR3, the DNA is TGCGCCAGCAGCTTCGGTCGAGACAGAGCTAACTATGGCTACACCTTC. It codes for CASSFGRDRANYGYTF.

The chain is built from TRBV30 and TRBJ1-1, with D hard to call. The CDR3 is 15 residues long. Trimming removed 2 bases from V and 2 bases from J, with 15 bases in between. Germline lookup yields CDR1 GTSNPN and CDR2 SVGIG (reference sequence). CDR3 loop: CAWSFSPRLNTEAFF. CDR3 in DNA: TGTGCCTGGAGTTTCTCCCCGCGGCTTAACACTGAAGCTTTCTTT.

The rearrangement joins TRBV28 to TRBJ1-6, with D possibly TRBD1 on 6 matching bases. In germline, CDR1 is MDHEN, CDR2 SYDVKM. This CDR3 has 14 residues. V dropped 3 bases and J dropped 5 bases, with 8 bases sitting between them. In nucleotides, the CDR3 is TGTGCCAGCAGTTTGACAGGAGATAATTCACCCCTCCACTTT. Protein product: CASSLTGDNSPLHF.

This clone was observed a few times. The V gene is TRBV6-2 or TRBV6-3, the J gene TRBJ1-5; 7 positions agree with TRBD1. CDR1 is MNHEY, CDR2 SVGEGT, per germline. The trim removed 2 bases at V and 6 bases at J, leaving 7 bases unmatched. CDR3 length: 15 amino acids. The CDR3 DNA sequence: TGTGCCAGCAGTTACGGGCAGGGGGAAGGTCAGCCCCAGCATTTT. Protein sequence: CASSYGQGEGQPQHF.

This chain uses TRBV6-5 with TRBJ2-3; D might be TRBD1 (7 bases). V lost 6 bases to trimming and J lost 2 bases, with 15 bases between them. This CDR3 region has 15 residues. Germline loops: CDR1 MNHEY, CDR2 SVGAGI. This CDR3 is CASSPQGRTTDTQYF. The CDR3 DNA reads TGTGCCAGCAGCCCACAGGGGAGGACCACAGATACGCAGTATTTT.

V usage is TRBV6-5 and J usage is TRBJ1-2, with unresolved D. The V end lost 6 bases, the J end lost 8 bases, and 10 bases lay between the germline ends. CDR1 MNHEY and CDR2 SVGAGI come from the germline V gene. CDR3 size: 11 residues. The CDR3 sequence is CASSSGYGYTF. In DNA form, the CDR3 reads TGTGCCAGCAGCTCAGGATACGGCTACACCTTC.

The count of this clone is one. The rearrangement uses TRBV27 and TRBJ2-7; 10 bases are a match to TRBD1. Unmatched junction bases numbered 8, after V lost 5 bases and J lost 1 base. The CDR3 is 16 amino acids. Germline V lookup: CDR1 MNHEY, CDR2 SMNVEV (reference sequence). The CDR3 here is CASSAAGTGVSYEQYF. The CDR3 DNA reads as TGTGCCAGCAGTGCCGCCGGGACAGGGGTTTCCTACGAGCAGTACTTC.

V and J are TRBV28 and TRBJ2-7; D unclear. From germline, CDR1 is MDHEN and CDR2 SYDVKM. V was shortened by 6 bases and J by 0 bases, with 3 bases between the two germline ends. The CDR3 runs 11 residues. CDR3 sequence: CASSISYEQYF. The CDR3 DNA reads TGTGCCAGCAGCATCTCCTACGAGCAGTACTTC.

This clone was picked up many times. The gene calls are TRBV7-3 and TRBJ2-2; TRBD2 is a possible D gene (5 bases). The CDR3 contains 14 residues. The germline gives CDR1 SGHTA, CDR2 FQGTGA. Trimming stripped 5 bases from V and 1 base from J, with 8 bases between. CDR3 nucleotides: TGTGCCAGCAGCGAGGGAGTGAACACCGGGGAGCTGTTTTTT. The encoded protein is CASSEGVNTGELFF.

The rearrangement links TRBV27 to TRBJ2-1; 11 positions agree with TRBD2. V shed 3 bases and J 5 bases; nucleotides not matched to a gene: 3. Germline assignment: CDR1 MNHEY and CDR2 SMNVEV (reference sequence). CDR3 size: 15 residues. CDR3 amino acids: CASSFSGRADNEQFF. CDR3 sequence (DNA): TGTGCCAGCAGTTTTAGCGGGAGGGCCGACAATGAGCAGTTCTTC.

This chain links TRBV24-1 with TRBJ2-4; 7 bases align to TRBD2. Germline CDR1 reads KGHDR; CDR2 reads SFDVKD. The V segment lost 2 bases and the J segment 8 bases; nucleotides outside the gene matches: 8. CDR3 length: 15 residues. For the CDR3, the DNA is TGTGCCACCAGTGATTCGGGCGGGACTATCGACATTCAGTACTTC. Its translation is CATSDSGGTIDIQYF.

This clone was counted only a few times. The rearrangement joins TRBV12-3 or TRBV12-4 to TRBJ2-2; D gene ambiguous. CDR3 length equals 11 residues. V was pared by 7 bases and J by 7 bases, with 7 bases between. In DNA form, the CDR3 reads TGTGCCAGCACCCTAGACGGGGAGCTGTTTTTT. As protein: CASTLDGELFF.

This chain links TRBV11-3 with TRBJ2-1; 7 bases match TRBD1. Per the germline V gene, CDR1 is SGHNT and CDR2 is YENEEA. The length of the CDR3 is 14 residues. The trim removed 5 bases at V and 5 bases at J, leaving 6 bases unmatched. DNA of the CDR3: TGTGCCAGCAGCCATGATGGGACAGACAATGAGCAGTTCTTC. The encoded protein is CASSHDGTDNEQFF.

The CDR3 DNA reads as TGTGCCAGCAGGGGGACAGTGATTTACGAGCAGTACTTC. It is translated as CASRGTVIYEQYF. The genes are TRBV28 and TRBJ2-7; TRBD1 agrees at 7 bases. From germline, CDR1 is MDHEN and CDR2 SYDVKM. Germline trimming cut 6 bases from V and 4 bases from J; bases unmatched to any gene: 6. The CDR3 consists of 13 residues.

V and J are TRBV5-1 and TRBJ2-7, with 8 bases identical to TRBD2. This CDR3 spans 15 amino acids. V shed 4 bases and J 3 bases; nucleotides not matched to a gene: 9. The germline V gene encodes CDR1 SGHRS and CDR2 YFSETQ. CDR3 in DNA: TGCGCCAGCAGCCCCAAAAGCGGGAGTATCTACGAGCAGTACTTC. It yields the protein CASSPKSGSIYEQYF.

The rearrangement links TRBV18 to TRBJ2-5; D gene ambiguous. The CDR3 loop spans 16 amino acids. In germline, CDR1 is KGHSH, CDR2 LQKENI. V was shortened by 4 bases and J by 1 base, with 16 bases between the two germline ends. In DNA form, the CDR3 reads TGTGCCAGCTCACAGAGGTCAGCGCTCATCCAAGAGACCCAGTACTTC. It specifies CASSQRSALIQETQYF. Variable domain in full (rest from reference TRBV18 and TRBJ2-5): NAGVMQNPRHLVRRRGQEARLRCSPMKGHSHVYWYRQLPEEGLKFMVYLQKENIIDESGMPKERFSAEFPKEGPSILRIQQVVRGDSAAYFCASSQRSALIQETQYFGPGTRLLVL.

The chain carries TRBV9 and TRBJ1-2; 7 nucleotides match TRBD1. Germline V lookup: CDR1 SGDLS, CDR2 YYNGEE. Trimming at V came to 5 bases and at J to 8 bases, leaving 9 bases not matched to a gene. This CDR3 is built from 13 residues. This CDR3 is CASSLSGGPGYTF. The DNA for the CDR3 is TGTGCCAGCAGTCTCTCAGGGGGTCCGGGCTACACCTTC.

The V gene is TRBV6-6, the J gene TRBJ2-7; weak D call: TRBD2 (5 bases). CDR1 MNHNY and CDR2 SVGAGI come from the germline V gene (reference sequence). There are 14 residues in the CDR3. Trimming shortened V by 0 bases and J by 7 bases, and 13 bases separated the two germline ends. The CDR3 spells CASSYSRAGGEQYF. The CDR3, as DNA: TGTGCCAGCAGTTACTCAAGGGCGGGTGGGGAGCAGTACTTC.

The V call is TRBV27, the J call TRBJ1-1; a possible D gene is TRBD1 (5 bases). The CDR3 has 16 amino acids. V shed 2 bases and J shed 1 base, with 14 bases lying between them. Germline V CDR1 and CDR2: MNHEY, SMNVEV (reference sequence). As DNA, the CDR3 is TGTGCCAGCAGTTTACGGGGGAACCTACCGAACACTGAAGCTTTCTTT. Translation: CASSLRGNLPNTEAFF.

The chain links TRBV29-1 to TRBJ2-2, with a tentative D call TRBD2 (6 bases). This CDR3 contains 14 residues. Germline V gives CDR1 SQVTM, CDR2 ANQGSEA. Trimming removed 6 bases from V and 3 bases from J, with 14 bases in between. CDR3 coding DNA: TGCAGCGTGACTAGTTTAGTAGACACCGGGGAGCTGTTTTTT. Its protein product is CSVTSLVDTGELFF.

The chain employs TRBV6-1 and TRBJ2-7; D is unclear. Trimming left V 2 bases short and J 7 bases short, with 9 bases between. The CDR3 is 12 residues long. Germline V gene data show CDR1 as MNHNS and CDR2 as SASEGT. This CDR3 reads CASSETPLEQYF. In DNA form, the CDR3 reads TGTGCCAGCAGTGAAACCCCCCTAGAGCAGTACTTC.